Below, 2 T cell receptor beta chains from the same sample are listed, as sequenced in a study of blood T cell repertoires in COVID-19. Sequenced by immunoSEQ multiplex PCR; TCRdb stores in-frame clones only, minus some. The sample consists of about 490,000 clones, roughly 88% of them appearing once. Specimen: peripheral blood. The receptors here all came from a human donor in a cohort sampled during active COVID-19.

Remarks on this clone: At the DNA level, this CDR3 is encoded by other sequences in the same sample as well. The chain joins TRBV3-1 (or the pseudogene TRBV3-2) to TRBJ1-2; TRBD1 aligns across 8 bases. The V and J ends lost 1 base and 4 bases, in that order; junction bases with no gene match: 2. CDR1 LGHDT and CDR2 YNNKEL come from the germline V gene (reference sequence). The CDR3 is 14 residues long. The CDR3 spells CASSQGQGSYGYTF. The CDR3 DNA is TGTGCCAGCAGCCAAGGACAGGGGAGCTATGGCTACACCTTC.

This clone appeared once. V usage is TRBV7-2 and J usage is TRBJ2-7; D is perhaps TRBD2 (5 bases). Germline loops: CDR1 SGHTA, CDR2 FQGNSA. CDR3 length equals 14 residues. V shed 0 bases and J shed 6 bases, with 12 bases lying between them. In DNA, the CDR3 is TGTGCCAGCAGCTTAGCCGGGAACCGGGGCGAGCAGTACTTC. Its translation is CASSLAGNRGEQYF.